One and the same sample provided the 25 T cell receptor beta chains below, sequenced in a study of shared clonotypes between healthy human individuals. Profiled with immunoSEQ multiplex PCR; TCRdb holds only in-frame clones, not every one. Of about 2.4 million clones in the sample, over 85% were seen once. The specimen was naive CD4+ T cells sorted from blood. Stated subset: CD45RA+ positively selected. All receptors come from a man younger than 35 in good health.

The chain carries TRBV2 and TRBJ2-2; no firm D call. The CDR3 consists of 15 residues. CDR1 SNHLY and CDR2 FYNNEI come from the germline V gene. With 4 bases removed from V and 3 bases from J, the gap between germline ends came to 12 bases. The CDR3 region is CASSGGGSHTGELFF. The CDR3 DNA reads TGTGCCAGCAGTGGCGGTGGGTCTCACACCGGGGAGCTGTTTTTT.

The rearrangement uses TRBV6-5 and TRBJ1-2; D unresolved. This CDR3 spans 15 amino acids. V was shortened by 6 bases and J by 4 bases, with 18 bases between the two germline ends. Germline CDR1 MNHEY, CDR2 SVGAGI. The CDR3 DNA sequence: TGTGCCAGCAGCCCTGACCAGGCCTTAGGCTATGGCTACACCTTC. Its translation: CASSPDQALGYGYTF.

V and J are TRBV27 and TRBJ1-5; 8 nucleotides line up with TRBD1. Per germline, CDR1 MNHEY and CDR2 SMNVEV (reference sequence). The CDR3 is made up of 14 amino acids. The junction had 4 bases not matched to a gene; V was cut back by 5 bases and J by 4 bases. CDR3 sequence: CASSLNRGNQPQHF. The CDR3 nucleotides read TGTGCCAGCAGTCTTAACAGGGGGAATCAGCCCCAGCATTTT.

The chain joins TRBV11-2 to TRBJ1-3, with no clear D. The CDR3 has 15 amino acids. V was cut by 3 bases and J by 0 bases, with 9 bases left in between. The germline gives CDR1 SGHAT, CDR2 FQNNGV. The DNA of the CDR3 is TGTGCCAGCAGCTTGGACGGGAGCTCTGGAAACACCATATATTTT. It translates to CASSLDGSSGNTIYF.

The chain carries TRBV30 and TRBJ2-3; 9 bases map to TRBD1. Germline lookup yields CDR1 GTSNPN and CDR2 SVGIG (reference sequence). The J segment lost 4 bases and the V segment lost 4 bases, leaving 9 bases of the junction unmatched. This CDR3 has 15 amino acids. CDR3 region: CAWNLGDRDSDTQYF. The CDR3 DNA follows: TGTGCCTGGAACCTAGGGGACAGGGATTCAGATACGCAGTATTTT.

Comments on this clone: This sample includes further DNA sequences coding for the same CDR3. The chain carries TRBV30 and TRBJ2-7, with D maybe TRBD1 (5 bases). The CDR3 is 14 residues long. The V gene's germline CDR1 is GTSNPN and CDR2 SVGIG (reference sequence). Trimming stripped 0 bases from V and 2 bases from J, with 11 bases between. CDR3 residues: CAWSVKGIPYEQYF. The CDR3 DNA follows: TGTGCCTGGAGTGTAAAGGGGATCCCCTACGAGCAGTACTTC.

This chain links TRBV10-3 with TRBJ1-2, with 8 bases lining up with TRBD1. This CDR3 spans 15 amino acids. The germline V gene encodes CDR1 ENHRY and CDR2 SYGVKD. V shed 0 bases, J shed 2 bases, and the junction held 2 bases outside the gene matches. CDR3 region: CAISESQGGNYGYTF. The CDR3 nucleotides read TGTGCCATCAGTGAGTCACAGGGGGGGAACTATGGCTACACCTTC.

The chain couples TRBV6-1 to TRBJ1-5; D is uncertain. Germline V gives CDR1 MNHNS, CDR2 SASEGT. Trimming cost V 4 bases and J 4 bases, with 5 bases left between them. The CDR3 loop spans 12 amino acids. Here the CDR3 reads CASSAGNQPQHF. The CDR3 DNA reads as TGTGCCAGCAGTGCCGGGAATCAGCCCCAGCATTTT.

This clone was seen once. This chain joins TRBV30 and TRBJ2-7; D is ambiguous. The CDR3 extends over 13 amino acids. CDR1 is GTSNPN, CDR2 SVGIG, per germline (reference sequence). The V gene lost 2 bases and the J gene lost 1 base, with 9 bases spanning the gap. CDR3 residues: CAWSSTASYEQYF. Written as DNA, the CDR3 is TGTGCCTGGAGTTCCACGGCATCCTACGAGCAGTACTTC.

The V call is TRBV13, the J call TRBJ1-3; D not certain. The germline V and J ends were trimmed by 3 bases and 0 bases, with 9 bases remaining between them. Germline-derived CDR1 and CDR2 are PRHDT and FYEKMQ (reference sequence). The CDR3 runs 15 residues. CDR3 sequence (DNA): TGTGCCAGCAGCTTCCGGACTAACTCTGGAAACACCATATATTTT. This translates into CASSFRTNSGNTIYF.

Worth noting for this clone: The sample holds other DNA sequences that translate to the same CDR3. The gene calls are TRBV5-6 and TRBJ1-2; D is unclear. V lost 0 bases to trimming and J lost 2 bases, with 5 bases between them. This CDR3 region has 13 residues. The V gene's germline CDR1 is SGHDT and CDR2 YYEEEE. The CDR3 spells CASSLEQNYGYTF. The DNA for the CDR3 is TGTGCCAGCAGCTTGGAGCAAAACTATGGCTACACCTTC.

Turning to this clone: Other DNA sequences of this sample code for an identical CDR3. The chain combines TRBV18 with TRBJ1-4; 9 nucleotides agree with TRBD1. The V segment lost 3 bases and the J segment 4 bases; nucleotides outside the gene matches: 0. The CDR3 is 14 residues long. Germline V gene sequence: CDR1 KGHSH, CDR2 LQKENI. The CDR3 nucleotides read TGTGCCAGCTCACCGGGACAGGGTAATGAAAAACTGTTTTTT. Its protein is CASSPGQGNEKLFF.

The CDR3 nucleotides read TGCGCCAGCAGCCGCGGGACTAGCGGGAAAACAGATACGCAGTATTTT. It is translated as CASSRGTSGKTDTQYF. V is TRBV5-1 and J is TRBJ2-3; 13 positions match TRBD2. The J segment lost 3 bases and the V segment lost 4 bases, leaving 5 bases of the junction unmatched. The CDR3 totals 16 residues. Germline loops: CDR1 SGHRS, CDR2 YFSETQ.

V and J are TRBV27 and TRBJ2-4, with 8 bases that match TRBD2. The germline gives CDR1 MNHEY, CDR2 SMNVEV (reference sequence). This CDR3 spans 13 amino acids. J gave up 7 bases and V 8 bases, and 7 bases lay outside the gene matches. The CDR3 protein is CASSGGKRNIQYF. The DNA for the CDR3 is TGTGCCAGCTCGGGGGGGAAGCGGAACATTCAGTACTTC.

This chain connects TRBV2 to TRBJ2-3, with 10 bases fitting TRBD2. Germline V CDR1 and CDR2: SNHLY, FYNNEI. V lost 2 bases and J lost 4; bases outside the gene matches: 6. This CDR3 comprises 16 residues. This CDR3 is CASSERAGGPADTQYF. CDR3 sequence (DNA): TGTGCCAGCAGTGAAAGAGCGGGGGGGCCTGCAGATACGCAGTATTTT. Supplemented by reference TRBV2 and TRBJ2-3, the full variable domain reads EPEVTQTPSHQVTQMGQEVILRCVPISNHLYFYWYRQILGQKVEFLVSFYNNEISEKSEIFDDQFSVERPDGSNFTLKIRSTKLEDSAMYFCASSERAGGPADTQYFGPGTRLTVL.

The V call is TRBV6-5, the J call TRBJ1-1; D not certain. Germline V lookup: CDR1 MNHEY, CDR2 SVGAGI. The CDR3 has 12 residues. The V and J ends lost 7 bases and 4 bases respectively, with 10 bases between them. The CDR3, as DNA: TGTGCCAGCAAGGCAACGGGCACTGAAGCTTTCTTT. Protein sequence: CASKATGTEAFF.

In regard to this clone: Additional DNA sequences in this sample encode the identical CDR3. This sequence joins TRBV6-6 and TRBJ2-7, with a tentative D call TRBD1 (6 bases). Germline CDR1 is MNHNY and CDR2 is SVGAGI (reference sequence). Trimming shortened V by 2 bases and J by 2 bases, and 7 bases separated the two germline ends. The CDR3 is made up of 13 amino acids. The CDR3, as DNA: TGTGCCAGCAGTTACGGACAGACCTACGAGCAGTACTTC. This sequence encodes CASSYGQTYEQYF.

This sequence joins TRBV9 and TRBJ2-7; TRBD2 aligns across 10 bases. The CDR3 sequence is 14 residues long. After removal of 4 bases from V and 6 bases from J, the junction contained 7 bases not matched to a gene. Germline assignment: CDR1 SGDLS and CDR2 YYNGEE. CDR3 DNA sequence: TGTGCCAGCAGCCCTAGCGGGAGTAGCCCCGAGCAGTACTTC. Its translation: CASSPSGSSPEQYF.

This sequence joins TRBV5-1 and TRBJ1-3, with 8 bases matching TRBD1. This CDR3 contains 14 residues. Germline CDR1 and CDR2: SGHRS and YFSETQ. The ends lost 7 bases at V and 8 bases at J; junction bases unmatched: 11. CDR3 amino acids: CASLLGQGKYTIYF. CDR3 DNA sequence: TGCGCCAGCCTCCTCGGACAGGGAAAATACACCATATATTTT.

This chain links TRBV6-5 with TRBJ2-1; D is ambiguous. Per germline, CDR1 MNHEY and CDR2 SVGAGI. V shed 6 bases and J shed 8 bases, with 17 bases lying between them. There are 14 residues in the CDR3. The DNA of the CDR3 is TGTGCCAGCAGACGAGATGGTCTTTTGTATGAGCAGTTCTTC. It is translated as CASRRDGLLYEQFF.

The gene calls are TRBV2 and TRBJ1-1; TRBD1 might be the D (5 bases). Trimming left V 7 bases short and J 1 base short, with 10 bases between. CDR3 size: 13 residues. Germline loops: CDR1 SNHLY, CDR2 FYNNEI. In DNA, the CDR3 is TGTGCCAGCACTTGGGGCGCGAACACTGAAGCTTTCTTT. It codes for CASTWGANTEAFF.

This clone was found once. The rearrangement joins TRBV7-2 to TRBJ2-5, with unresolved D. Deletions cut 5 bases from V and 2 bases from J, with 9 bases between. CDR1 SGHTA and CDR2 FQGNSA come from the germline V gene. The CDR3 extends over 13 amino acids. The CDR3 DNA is TGTGCCAGCAGCCCCCATGGACAAGAGACCCAGTACTTC. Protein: CASSPHGQETQYF.

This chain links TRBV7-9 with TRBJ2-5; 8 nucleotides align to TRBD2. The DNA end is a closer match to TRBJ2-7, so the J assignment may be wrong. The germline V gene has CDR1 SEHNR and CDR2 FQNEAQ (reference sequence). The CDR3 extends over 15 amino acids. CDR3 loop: CASSPASGFSYEQYF. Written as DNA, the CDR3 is TGTGCCAGCAGCCCCGCTAGCGGGTTCTCCTACGAGCAGTACTTC.

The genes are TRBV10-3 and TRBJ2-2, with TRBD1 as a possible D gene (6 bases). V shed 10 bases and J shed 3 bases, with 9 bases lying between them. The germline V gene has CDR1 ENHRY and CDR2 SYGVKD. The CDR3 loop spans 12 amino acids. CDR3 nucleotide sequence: TGTGCCAGCGGACAGTACACCGGGGAGCTGTTTTTT. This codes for CASGQYTGELFF.

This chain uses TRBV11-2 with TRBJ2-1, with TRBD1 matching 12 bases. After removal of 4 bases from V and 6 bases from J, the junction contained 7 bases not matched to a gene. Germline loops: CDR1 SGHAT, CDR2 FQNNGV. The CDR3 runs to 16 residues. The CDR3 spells CASSSPGQGAINEQFF. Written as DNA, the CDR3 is TGTGCCAGCAGCTCACCGGGACAGGGGGCGATCAATGAGCAGTTCTTC.